Sequencing of this T cell receptor (beta chain) was carried out in a study of cytotoxic CD8 clonotypes in ibrutinib-treated CLL (dated by TCRdb to the early 2020s). For the study in its entirety: The cohort had around twelve relapsed/refractory and approximately 15 treatment-naive patients; 17 to 18 were IGHV unmutated. Responses were partial in around 24 patients and complete in 2; after median about 68 months follow-up, around 15 stayed in remission and approximately 12 progressed. The response samples were drawn at a median of around eleven months into treatment, with a range of about 6 to 40 months. On average, each sample had 255,043 productive templates and more than 75,000 productive rearrangements. Longitudinal samples were available for about 30% of the roughly 86 trial participants. Cryopreserved peripheral blood mononuclear cells were obtained prior to treatment, at the time of response, and at either disease progression or sustained remission. Every sample from remission and from progressive disease was obtained while the patients were still on ibrutinib. Overall study outcomes, separate from this receptor: Public clonotypes were rare and either shrank or stayed stable during treatment, and the rise in clonality at ibrutinib response reflected expansion of private clonotypes. Sustained-remission and progressing patients did not have matched sampling times, and lymph node repertoires were not examined. At ibrutinib response clonality went up, during sustained remission it held steady, and at progression it dropped back toward baseline. Baseline clonality was found to be higher than that of age-matched healthy donors and was strongly correlated with circulating CD8+ T-cell counts.

Comments on this clone: No antigen is known for it. The sample holds no much larger clone one base away, and base qualities are not on file.

From cysteine to phenylalanine, the CDR3 is 15 amino acids long. The retained sequence is limited to the CDR3, 45 bases, with the frame set at the first base. V loses 2 bases, J loses 2 bases, and the germline ends lie 13 bases apart. Looking up the germline V gene (reference sequence) yields CDR1 MNHEY and CDR2 SMNVEV. The sample's time point, from its label and the paper: progressive disease on ibrutinib. For TCR beta library preparation, roughly 2 micrograms of genomic DNA was extracted from cryopreserved PBMCs. High-throughput TCR beta sequencing was performed on longitudinal blood samples from CLL patients receiving ibrutinib monotherapy. The patients took part in an open-label, single-center phase 2 trial of ibrutinib monotherapy. On a MiSeq, deep resolution sequencing aimed for a depth between 1 in 1 million and 1 in 200,000 T cells, with each clonotype covered 10x on average. The immunoSEQ hsTCRB Kit was used to generate TCR beta libraries. The authors' analysis ran thus. The data were analyzed with ImmunoSEQ Analyzer and ImmunoSEQ Data Assistant, and V, D and J gene assignments followed IMGT definitions. Clonality was computed as one minus normalized Shannon entropy of productive rearrangement frequencies, ranging from 0 to 1. Public clonotype analysis was restricted to overrepresented clonotypes comprising at least 0.05% of each patient's repertoire. Some 13 age-matched healthy donor repertoires from immuneACCESS were used as controls for clonality. Held by TCRdb, this immuneACCESS table contains in-frame sequences only and omits some clones. Under half of the omission traces to an unresolved V gene where checked; the cause of the rest is unknown. V and J calls and clone size are as listed in that table; D and trimming were resolved from the DNA. For this sample the table gives 150,000 to 200,000 clones, of which more than 70% were detected only once. 3% of the sample is held by the ten biggest clonotypes.

The chain couples TRBV27 to TRBJ2-7, with a tentative D gene TRBD1 over 6 matching bases. This TCR was sampled from a human donor with chronic lymphocytic leukemia. This sample comprised PBMCs, obtained at disease progression, from a patient treated with ibrutinib. The CDR3 reads as follows: CASSLRAGTTYEQYF. At the DNA level, the sequence is TGTGCCAGCAGTTTAAGGGCAGGGACAACCTACGAGCAGTACTTC.